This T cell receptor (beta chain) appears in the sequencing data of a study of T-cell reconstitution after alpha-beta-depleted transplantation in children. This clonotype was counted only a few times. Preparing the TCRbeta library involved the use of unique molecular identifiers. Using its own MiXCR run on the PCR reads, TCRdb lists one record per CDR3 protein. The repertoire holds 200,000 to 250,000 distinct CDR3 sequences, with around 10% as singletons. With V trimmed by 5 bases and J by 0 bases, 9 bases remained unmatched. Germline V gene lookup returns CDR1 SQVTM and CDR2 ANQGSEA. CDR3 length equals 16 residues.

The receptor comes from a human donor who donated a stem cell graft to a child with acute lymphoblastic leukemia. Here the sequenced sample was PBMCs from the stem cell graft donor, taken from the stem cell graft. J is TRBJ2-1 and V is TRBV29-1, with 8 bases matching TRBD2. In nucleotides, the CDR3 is TGCAGCGTTTCGGGGGGGGTTCAAAGCTCCTACAATGAGCAGTTCTTC. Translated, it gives CSVSGGVQSSYNEQFF.